This section outlines one T cell receptor beta chain sequence together with its context. This sample is drawn from a study of T cells expressing NK-cell markers. The CDR3 loop spans 14 amino acids. Per the germline V gene, CDR1 is GTSNPN and CDR2 is SVGIG (reference sequence). The TCR beta cDNA came from 5'RACE template switching with UMIs. TCRdb re-called the 5' RACE reads and shows each CDR3 protein once, DNA omitted. Listed are just under 150,000 distinct CDR3 sequences; around 12% falls within the top ten. The chain carries TRBV30 and TRBJ1-1; with no DNA, the TCRdb D assignment of TRBD1 cannot be verified. This clonotype was obtained from a man younger than 30 in good health. The sample was blood T cells: a sorted CD56 or NKG2C T cell subset, CD4+ or CD8+ T cells, or bulk PBMC T cells (not recorded which). CDR3 in amino acids: CAWYIQGMNTEAFF.